The T cell receptor (beta chain) under discussion was sequenced for a study of blood T cell repertoires in COVID-19. Study background: From the United States, Italy and Spain came samples of acute and convalescent COVID-19. T cells, B-cell-depleted T cells, or PBMCs provided the cDNA or gDNA that served as material.

The CDR3 consists of 16 residues. Germline CDR1 and CDR2: LGHDT and YNNKEL (reference sequence). Losses at the gene ends were 4 bases for V and 1 base for J; bases not matched to a gene: 7. Per the original methods: Reference gene primer amplification gave nucleated cell count estimates. Produced via immunoSEQ multiplex PCR; TCRdb's table is partial and in-frame only. V and J calls and clone size are as listed in that table; D and trimming were resolved from the DNA. The sample consists of roughly 250,000 clones, roughly 80% of them appearing once. This TCR was recovered from a woman over 75 with acute or convalescent COVID-19. The genes are TRBV3-1 (or the pseudogene TRBV3-2) and TRBJ1-1, with TRBD1 identical over 9 bases. Sequencing input: peripheral blood. The CDR3 DNA sequence: TGTGCCAGCAGCCTTTACTCGGGACAGGGGAACACTGAAGCTTTCTTT. This sequence encodes CASSLYSGQGNTEAFF.